This is a list of T cell receptor beta chains from one sample in a study of T cell responses to AZD1222 COVID-19 vaccine. Data came from immunoSEQ multiplex PCR; TCRdb stores just in-frame clones and leaves some out. This sample has tens of thousands of clones, with about 88% found just once. This sample comprised peripheral blood, obtained on day 0 of AZD1222 vaccination. These receptors all stem from an adult in good health. The CDR3 runs from the conserved cysteine through the conserved F or W. Fields, in order: D gene, clone size, J gene, V gene, CDR3 DNA, CDR3 protein. A D gene is named only where the DNA matches it firmly. Not all rows give a size; the values are once, few, many and, for expanded clones, a class.

>TRBD2|.|TRBJ2-6|TRBV7-2
TGTGCCAGCAGTCGGGGGGGAGTCGGGGCCAACGTCCTGACTTTC
CASSRGGVGANVLTF
>.|.|TRBJ1-1|TRBV3-1/TRBV3-2
TGTGCCAGCAGCCAGGGGGTTGGGAACACTGAAGCTTTCTTT
CASSQGVGNTEAFF
>TRBD2|.|TRBJ2-5|TRBV5-4
TGTGCCAGCAGCTTGAGAGCGGGGGTAGGGGAGACCCAGTACTTC
CASSLRAGVGETQYF
>.|.|TRBJ1-3|TRBV2
TGTGCCAGCAGTGAACTCGGGGAGGGAAACACCATATATTTT
CASSELGEGNTIYF
>.|once|TRBJ1-5|TRBV21-1
TGTGCCAGCAGCAACCCGAGCAATCAGCCCCAGCATTTT
CASSNPSNQPQHF
>.|.|TRBJ1-2|TRBV6-5
TGTGCCAGCAGGGGGCGGGACGGAACTAACTATGGCTACACCTTC
CASRGRDGTNYGYTF
>.|.|TRBJ1-2|TRBV5-6
TGTGCCAGCAGCTTGTGGGGGAACTCTAACTATGGCTACACCTTC
CASSLWGNSNYGYTF
>TRBD1|.|TRBJ1-1|TRBV28
TGTGCCAGCAGATCCCTCGCGGGGGGGCCAGGGGGCACTGAAGCTTTCTTT
CASRSLAGGPGGTEAFF
>.|.|TRBJ1-4|TRBV5-1
TGCGCCAGCAGCTTTACAACGGACCGTTTAGGGGAAAAACTGTTTTTT
CASSFTTDRLGEKLFF
>.|few|TRBJ1-2|TRBV5-4
TGTGCCAGCAGCCCGTCGGGCAGGGACTATGGCTACACCTTC
CASSPSGRDYGYTF
>TRBD1|.|TRBJ1-5|TRBV2
TGTGCCAGCAGCCGGGACAGCTCTCGTCAGCCCCAGCATTTT
CASSRDSSRQPQHF
>TRBD2|.|TRBJ2-3|TRBV5-1
TGCGCCAGCAGCCCAGCGGTTGCGGGGGGGCGGACAGATACGCAGTATTTT
CASSPAVAGGRTDTQYF
>.|.|TRBJ1-1|TRBV6-5
TGTGCCAGCAGTTTCGGACAGTCCAACACTGAAGCTTTCTTT
CASSFGQSNTEAFF
>.|once|TRBJ1-2|TRBV19
TGTGCCAGTAACCATTATGCCGGGGCATTAGGCTACACCTTC
CASNHYAGALGYTF
>.|.|TRBJ2-3|TRBV7-3
TGTGCCAGCAGCTCGACGATTTCAGCCACAGATACGCAGTATTTT
CASSSTISATDTQYF
>.|.|TRBJ2-3|TRBV5-1
TGCGCCAGCAGCTTAGGATCCGGGGTGCTGGCAGATACGCAGTATTTT
CASSLGSGVLADTQYF
>.|.|TRBJ1-4|TRBV4-3
TGCGCCAGCAGCCAAGAGCCCGGCGTGACTAATGAAAAACTGTTTTTT
CASSQEPGVTNEKLFF
>.|.|TRBJ1-2|TRBV3-1/TRBV3-2
TGTGCCAGCAGCCAAGTCGGACAGAGGGTCTATGGCTACACCTTC
CASSQVGQRVYGYTF
>.|.|TRBJ2-7|TRBV21-1
TGTGCCAGCAGCAAAGGGGACGGTTCCTCCTACGAGCAGTACTTC
CASSKGDGSSYEQYF
>.|once|TRBJ2-5|TRBV18
TGTGCCAGCTCACCAGTCCGGGCCAACCAAGAGACCCAGTACTTC
CASSPVRANQETQYF
>.|few|TRBJ2-1|TRBV7-3
TGTGCCAGCAGCCAATCCACGGGCAGGGCTTTCTACAATGAGCAGTTCTTC
CASSQSTGRAFYNEQFF
>TRBD2|.|TRBJ2-3|TRBV6-5
TGTGCCAGCAGTTACTCATCTAGCGGGGGCACAGATACGCAGTATTTT
CASSYSSSGGTDTQYF
>.|.|TRBJ1-6|TRBV5-1
TGCGCCAGCAGCTTGGGATACAATACCTATTCACCCCTCCACTTT
CASSLGYNTYSPLHF
>TRBD1|.|TRBJ1-1|TRBV7-3
TGTGCCAGCAGCCCCCAGACAGGGGCCACTGAAGCTTTCTTT
CASSPQTGATEAFF
>.|.|TRBJ2-7|TRBV5-1
TGCGCCAGCAGCGATCCCGGGACTTCATACGAGCAGTACTTC
CASSDPGTSYEQYF
>.|.|TRBJ1-3|TRBV28
TGTGCCAGCAGTTTATCTCCCAGGGGTGGAAACACCATATATTTT
CASSLSPRGGNTIYF
>.|.|TRBJ1-6|TRBV4-1
TGCGCCAGCAGCCAAGAATCCCCAATTGGGCCCCTCCACTTT
CASSQESPIGPLHF
>.|.|TRBJ1-1|TRBV5-4
TGTGCCAGCAGCTTGGGGGGTTGGGGCAGCACGTTAGGGACTGAAGCTTTCTTT
CASSLGGWGSTLGTEAFF
>TRBD1|once|TRBJ2-3|TRBV11-3
TGTGCCAGCAGCTTAGGTACCAGGGGGCTTTCGGATACGCAGTATTTT
CASSLGTRGLSDTQYF
>TRBD1|.|TRBJ1-1|TRBV11-2
TGTGCCAGCAGCTCGGGACAGTGGGACACTGAAGCTTTCTTT
CASSSGQWDTEAFF
>.|.|TRBJ1-1|TRBV28
TGTGCCAGCCAAACCTGGAGCGAAGCTTTCTTT
CASQTWSEAFF
>TRBD1|few|TRBJ1-5|TRBV12-5
TGTGCTAGTGGTTTGACAGGGGGGAGTGGCAATCAGCCCCAGCATTTT
CASGLTGGSGNQPQHF
>TRBD1|.|TRBJ2-1|TRBV6-5
TGTGCCAGCAGCCGTACGACAGGGGGCGGGGGTGAGCAGTTCTTC
CASSRTTGGGGEQFF
>.|.|TRBJ2-3|TRBV7-9
TGTGCCAGCAGGGCTGGGAGCGCAGATACGCAGTATTTT
CASRAGSADTQYF
>.|.|TRBJ2-2|TRBV10-3
TGTGCCATCACCTACAGGGCCCCGGGCACCGGGGAGCTGTTTTTT
CAITYRAPGTGELFF
>.|.|TRBJ1-4|TRBV5-1
TGCGCCAGCCGGACAGCCACTAATGAAAAACTGTTTTTT
CASRTATNEKLFF
>.|.|TRBJ2-3|TRBV11-2
TGTGCCAGCAGCTCAATTGACGGCACAGATACGCAGTATTTT
CASSSIDGTDTQYF
>TRBD1|.|TRBJ1-4|TRBV7-9
TGTGCCAGCAGCCCCCCTGCCGGACAGGGAGATGAAAAACTGTTTTTT
CASSPPAGQGDEKLFF
>.|.|TRBJ1-5|TRBV19
TGTGCCAGTAGAAGTCTTCTCGGGGCCGGTCAGCCCCAGCATTTT
CASRSLLGAGQPQHF
>TRBD1|few|TRBJ1-2|TRBV27
TGTGCCAGCAGTCCCGCGGGAGGGGGCTCGCACTATGGCTACACCTTC
CASSPAGGGSHYGYTF
>.|.|TRBJ1-6|TRBV7-9
TGTGCCAGCAGCTTAGGGAGCGGGGGAAATTCACCCCTCCACTTT
CASSLGSGGNSPLHF